A few counts support the clone carrying this T cell receptor beta chain. This entry is derived from a study of T cells in Graves' hyperthyroidism and ophthalmopathy. Study details: Blood from the periphery was taken at initial diagnosis, before any treatment.

Uncontrolled infection, other autoimmune disease, pregnancy or lactation barred patients from enrollment. Germline V lookup: CDR1 MDHEN, CDR2 SYDVKM. The CDR3 loop spans 13 amino acids. The V end was cut by 6 bases, the J end by 4 bases, with 12 bases between. The CDR3 regions of TCR beta were amplified from RNA transcripts. The study used the HTBI primer set for a first-round RT-PCR of the TCR CDR3. Using its own MiXCR run on the multiplex PCR reads, TCRdb lists one record per CDR3 protein. Of about 210,000 distinct CDR3 sequences detected, 17% appear once; the ten largest clones hold 50%. This chain links TRBV28 with TRBJ1-2, with D possibly being TRBD1 (5 bases). The TCR originated in a middle-aged man with Graves' hyperthyroidism. Sequenced material: blood. Here the CDR3 DNA reads TGTGCCAGCAGCCAAGACAGCCTCTATGGCTACACCTTC. Amino acids: CASSQDSLYGYTF.